This T cell receptor (beta chain) was observed in a study of cytomegalovirus exposure and HLA in healthy donors. There are 16 residues in the CDR3. Germline lookup yields CDR1 SGDLS and CDR2 YYNGEE. Trimming pared 4 bases from V and 0 bases from J, leaving 16 bases between. Primers included in the PCR were 60 Vbeta and 13 Jbeta primers. The repertoire was sequenced with immunoSEQ multiplex PCR; TCRdb's copy has only in-frame clones and lacks some. The sample holds some 130,000 clones, 66% seen once. The sequence came from a human donor in good health. This chain links TRBV9 with TRBJ1-1, with D maybe TRBD1 (6 bases). Sequencing input: PBMCs. The CDR3 DNA sequence: TGTGCCAGCAGCCCCCCATCACAGGGAATGAACACTGAAGCTTTCTTT. Translated, it gives CASSPPSQGMNTEAFF.